This TCR beta chain is drawn from a study of OX40 agonist ivuxolimab in advanced cancers. Study outcomes and limitations: Antigen specificity was not determined for the expanded peripheral T cells. In the 0.1 to 3.0 mg/kg range, CD4+ and CD8+ blood T cells had expanded clonally by week 6.

Concerning this clone: Its specificity is unknown. Within the sample, other DNA sequences also encode this same CDR3.

Using immunoSEQ multiplex PCR, the repertoire was profiled, and TCRdb retains in-frame clones only, with some absent. The sample has about 35,000 clones, about 90% seen once. Germline V gene sequence: CDR1 SGHNT, CDR2 YENEEA. V lost 2 bases and J lost 2, with 7 bases in between. CDR3 length: 14 residues. At cycle 4 day 1, cycle 7 day 1, and baseline, blood was sampled. The sequences come from CD4+ or CD8+ T cells sorted from blood, collected in a trial of the OX40 agonist ivuxolimab. The source of this sequence is an adult with an advanced solid tumor such as melanoma, head and neck, liver or kidney cancer. The chain uses TRBV11-3 and TRBJ1-3, with no clear D. CDR3 amino acids: CASSLRGTGNTIYF. The CDR3 DNA reads as TGTGCCAGCAGCTTACGAGGGACTGGAAACACCATATATTTT.